Listed below are T cell receptor beta chains from one sample, sequenced in a study of CXCR3-negative and CXCR3-positive naive CD8 T cells. TCRdb re-called the 5' RACE reads and shows each CDR3 protein once, DNA omitted. The sample shows 130,000 to 150,000 distinct CDR3 sequences, and about 0.3% sits with its ten largest clones. Sequencing was performed on naive CXCR3+ CD8+ T cells from blood. The receptors come from a human donor in good health. Some clones in this sample may be carry-over from other donors' samples. Each CDR3 is given with its conserved first and last residue. Each record gives: J gene, V gene, CDR3 protein.

J gene: TRBJ2-3; V gene: TRBV7-6; CDR3 protein: CASSLETRDTQYF
J gene: TRBJ2-1; V gene: TRBV6-1; CDR3 protein: CASHLFGEQFF
J gene: TRBJ2-2; V gene: TRBV5-4; CDR3 protein: CASSLIFGGELFF
J gene: TRBJ1-1; V gene: TRBV29-1; CDR3 protein: CSVEDFPRGITEAFF
J gene: TRBJ2-3; V gene: TRBV5-4; CDR3 protein: CASEGGTDTQYF
J gene: TRBJ2-3; V gene: TRBV7-9; CDR3 protein: CASRVLGTGENTQYF
J gene: TRBJ2-2; V gene: TRBV28; CDR3 protein: CASRPGLNTGELFF
J gene: TRBJ2-1; V gene: TRBV5-1; CDR3 protein: CASSPGGRLSYNEQFF
J gene: TRBJ2-7; V gene: TRBV20-1; CDR3 protein: CSARDQDRGQAYEQYF
J gene: TRBJ1-1; V gene: TRBV5-5; CDR3 protein: CASSGTGGLDTEAFF
J gene: TRBJ2-7; V gene: TRBV25-1; CDR3 protein: CASSDQGREVPYEQYF
J gene: TRBJ2-4; V gene: TRBV28; CDR3 protein: CASSLRGSIQYF
J gene: TRBJ2-1; V gene: TRBV2; CDR3 protein: CASSEAGGIDEQFF
J gene: TRBJ2-5; V gene: TRBV5-5; CDR3 protein: CASSLGTLQETQYF
J gene: TRBJ2-3; V gene: TRBV6-6; CDR3 protein: CGSSRLEIGTDTQYF
J gene: TRBJ1-2; V gene: TRBV12-3/TRBV12-4; CDR3 protein: CASSLEVVGYGYTF
J gene: TRBJ2-5; V gene: TRBV4-1; CDR3 protein: CASSQPRGETQYF